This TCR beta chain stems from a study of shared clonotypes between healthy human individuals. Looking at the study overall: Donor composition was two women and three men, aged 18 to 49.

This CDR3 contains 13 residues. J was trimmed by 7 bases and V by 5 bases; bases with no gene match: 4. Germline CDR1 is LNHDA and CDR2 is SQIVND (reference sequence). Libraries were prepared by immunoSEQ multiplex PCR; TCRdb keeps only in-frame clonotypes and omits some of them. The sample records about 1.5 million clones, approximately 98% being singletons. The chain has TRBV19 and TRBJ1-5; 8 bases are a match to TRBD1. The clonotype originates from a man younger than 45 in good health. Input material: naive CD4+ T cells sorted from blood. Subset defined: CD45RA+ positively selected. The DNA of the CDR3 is TGTGCCAGTAGTCGGACAGGGAGGCAGCCCCAGCATTTT. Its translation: CASSRTGRQPQHF.